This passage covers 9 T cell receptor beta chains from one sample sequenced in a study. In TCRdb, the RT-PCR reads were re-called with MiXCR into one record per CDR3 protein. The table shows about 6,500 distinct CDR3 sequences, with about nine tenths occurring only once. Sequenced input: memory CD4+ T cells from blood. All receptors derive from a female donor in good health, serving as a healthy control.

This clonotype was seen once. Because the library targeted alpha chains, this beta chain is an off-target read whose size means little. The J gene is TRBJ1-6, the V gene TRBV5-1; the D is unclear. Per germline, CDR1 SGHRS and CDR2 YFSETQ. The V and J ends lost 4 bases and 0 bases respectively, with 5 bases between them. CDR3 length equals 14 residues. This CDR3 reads CASSGSSYNSPLHF. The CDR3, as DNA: TGCGCCAGCAGCGGAAGCTCCTATAATTCACCCCTCCACTTT.

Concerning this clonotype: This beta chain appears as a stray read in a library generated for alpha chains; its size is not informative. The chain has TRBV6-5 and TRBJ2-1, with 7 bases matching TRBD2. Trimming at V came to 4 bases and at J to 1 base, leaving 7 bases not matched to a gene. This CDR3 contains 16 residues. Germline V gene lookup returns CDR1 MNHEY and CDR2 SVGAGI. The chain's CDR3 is CASSSVKAGSYNEQFF. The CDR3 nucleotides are TGTGCCAGCAGTTCCGTGAAAGCGGGATCCTACAATGAGCAGTTCTTC.

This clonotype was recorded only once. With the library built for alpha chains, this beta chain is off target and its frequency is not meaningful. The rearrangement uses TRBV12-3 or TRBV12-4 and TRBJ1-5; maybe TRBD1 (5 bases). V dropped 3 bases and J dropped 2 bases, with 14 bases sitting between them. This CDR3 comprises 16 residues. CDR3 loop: CASSLGRGIGNQPQHF. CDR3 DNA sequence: TGTGCCAGCAGTTTGGGGCGGGGCATTGGCAATCAGCCCCAGCATTTT.

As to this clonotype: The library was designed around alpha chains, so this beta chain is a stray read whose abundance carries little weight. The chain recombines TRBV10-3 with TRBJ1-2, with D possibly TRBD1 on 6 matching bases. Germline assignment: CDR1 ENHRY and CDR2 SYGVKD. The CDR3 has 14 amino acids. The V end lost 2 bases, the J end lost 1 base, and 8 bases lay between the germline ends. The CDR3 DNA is TGTGCCATCAGTGAGGGACAGTTTAACTATGGCTACACCTTC. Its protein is CAISEGQFNYGYTF.

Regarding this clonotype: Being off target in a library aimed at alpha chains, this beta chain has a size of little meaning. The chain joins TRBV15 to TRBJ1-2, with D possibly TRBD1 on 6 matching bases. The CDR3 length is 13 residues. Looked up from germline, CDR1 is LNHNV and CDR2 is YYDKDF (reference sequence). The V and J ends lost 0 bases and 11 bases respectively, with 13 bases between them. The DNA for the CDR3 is TGTGCCACCAGCAGAGATTTACAGGGAGGATACACCTTC. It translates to CATSRDLQGGYTF.

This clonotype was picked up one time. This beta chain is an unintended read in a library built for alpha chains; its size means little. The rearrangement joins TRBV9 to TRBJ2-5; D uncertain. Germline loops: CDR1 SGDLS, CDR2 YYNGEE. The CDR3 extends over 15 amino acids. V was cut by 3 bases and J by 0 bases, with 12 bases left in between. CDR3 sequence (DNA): TGTGCCAGCAGCGCGGGTGTGGAGCACCAAGAGACCCAGTACTTC. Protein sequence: CASSAGVEHQETQYF.

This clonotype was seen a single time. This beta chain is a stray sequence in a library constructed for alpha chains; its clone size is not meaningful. For the CDR3, the DNA is TGCAGCGCATCTACAGGGATGGTCGGTGACACTGAAGCTTTCTTT. Protein sequence: CSASTGMVGDTEAFF. V and J are TRBV29-1 and TRBJ1-1; D perhaps matches TRBD1 (6 bases). V lost 7 bases and J lost 3, with 21 bases in between. The CDR3 extends over 15 amino acids. Germline lookup yields CDR1 SQVTM and CDR2 ANQGSEA.

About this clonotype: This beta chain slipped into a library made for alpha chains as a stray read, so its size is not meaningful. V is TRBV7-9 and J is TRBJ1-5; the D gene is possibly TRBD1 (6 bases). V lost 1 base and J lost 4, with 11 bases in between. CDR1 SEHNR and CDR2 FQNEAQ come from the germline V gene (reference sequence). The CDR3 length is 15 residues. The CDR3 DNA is TGTGCCAGCAGCTTAGTAGGGGGGCTGAATCAGCCCCAGCATTTT. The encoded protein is CASSLVGGLNQPQHF.

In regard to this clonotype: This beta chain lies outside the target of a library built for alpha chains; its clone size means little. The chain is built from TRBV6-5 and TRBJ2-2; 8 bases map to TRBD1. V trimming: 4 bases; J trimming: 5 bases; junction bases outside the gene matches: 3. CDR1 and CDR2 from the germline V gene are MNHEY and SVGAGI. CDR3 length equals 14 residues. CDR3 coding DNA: TGTGCCAGCAGTTGGACAGGGATTACCGGGGAGCTGTTTTTT. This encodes CASSWTGITGELFF.